These 21 T cell receptor beta chains were all obtained from the same sample, sequenced in a study of shared clonotypes between healthy human individuals. It was CD45RO-negative cells, positively selected for CCR7, that made up naive CD8 cells, with terminally differentiated effector memory CD45RA+ cells excluded. Measured with immunoSEQ multiplex PCR; TCRdb has only the in-frame clones, and not every one. The sample has over 800,000 clones; roughly 92% are singletons. The specimen was naive CD8+ T cells sorted from blood. Every receptor here comes from a man aged 25 to 40 in good health.

On this clone: The identical CDR3 is also encoded by other nucleotide sequences in the sample. The rearrangement uses TRBV27 and TRBJ2-2; D unresolved. The CDR3 loop spans 13 amino acids. Germline-derived CDR1 and CDR2 are MNHEY and SMNVEV (reference sequence). Trimming pared 4 bases from V and 2 bases from J, leaving 5 bases between. Here the CDR3 DNA reads TGTGCCAGCAGTTATGCCAACACCGGGGAGCTGTTTTTT. As protein: CASSYANTGELFF.

This rearrangement joins TRBV4-1 to TRBJ2-7, with 7 bases fitting TRBD1. CDR3 length: 15 amino acids. V dropped 3 bases and J dropped 4; count of bases not matched to a gene: 9. Germline-derived CDR1 and CDR2 are MGHRA and YSYEKL. CDR3 loop: CASSHNDRELYEQYF. In nucleotides, the CDR3 is TGCGCCAGCAGCCATAATGACAGGGAGTTGTACGAGCAGTACTTC.

This chain uses TRBV9 with TRBJ1-1, with a weak D call TRBD1 (5 bases). The CDR3 has 14 residues. Deletions cut 3 bases from V and 4 bases from J, with 13 bases between. Germline V gene data show CDR1 as SGDLS and CDR2 as YYNGEE. The CDR3 loop reads CASSANSGPTEAFF. Written as DNA, the CDR3 is TGTGCCAGCAGCGCAAACTCAGGGCCCACTGAAGCTTTCTTT.

This chain links TRBV10-2 with TRBJ2-5; D is uncertain. V lost 2 bases, J lost 5 bases, and 18 bases lay in between. This CDR3 has 16 residues. Germline CDR1 is WSHSY and CDR2 is SAAADI. As DNA, the CDR3 is TGCGCCAGCAGTGAGGCAGTTAAAACGCCGGATGAGACCCAGTACTTC. This codes for CASSEAVKTPDETQYF.

This clone was seen a single time. The rearrangement uses TRBV28 and TRBJ2-7; the D is unclear. The V end lost 5 bases, the J end lost 0 bases, and 11 bases lay between the germline ends. Germline-derived CDR1 and CDR2 are MDHEN and SYDVKM. The CDR3 sequence is 14 residues long. The CDR3 region has the DNA TGTGCCAGCAGTCCCCTAGGGAACTCCTACGAGCAGTACTTC. Translating gives CASSPLGNSYEQYF. The complete variable domain, with remaining parts taken from reference TRBV28 and TRBJ2-7, reads DVKVTQSSRYLVKRTGEKVFLECVQDMDHENMFWYRQDPGLGLRLIYFSYDVKMKEKGDIPEGYSVSREKKERFSLILESASTNQTSMYLCASSPLGNSYEQYFGPGTRLTVT.

The chain employs TRBV27 and TRBJ2-1; 13 bases align to TRBD2. Per germline, CDR1 MNHEY and CDR2 SMNVEV (reference sequence). V lost 4 bases to trimming and J lost 2 bases; unmatched junction nucleotides: 5. This CDR3 has 17 residues. The CDR3 nucleotides read TGTGCCAGCAGTTCGGGACTAGCGGGGCCTACCTACAATGAGCAGTTCTTC. Its translation is CASSSGLAGPTYNEQFF.

This clone has a single count. The gene calls are TRBV27 and TRBJ2-1; D is possibly TRBD2 (5 bases). CDR1 MNHEY and CDR2 SMNVEV come from the germline V gene (reference sequence). The CDR3 contains 11 residues. With 8 bases removed from V and 12 bases from J, the gap between germline ends came to 14 bases. The CDR3 reads CASQSGLGQFF. CDR3 nucleotides: TGTGCCAGCCAAAGCGGATTGGGGCAGTTCTTC.

The genes are TRBV27 and TRBJ2-2, with D possibly TRBD1 on 5 matching bases. The CDR3 is 13 residues long. Germline V lookup: CDR1 MNHEY, CDR2 SMNVEV (reference sequence). Deletions cut 7 bases from V and 4 bases from J, with 10 bases between. DNA of the CDR3: TGTGCCAGCACCCTAGGGGCCACCGGGGAGCTGTTTTTT. Translation: CASTLGATGELFF.

The rearrangement joins TRBV19 to TRBJ2-7, with TRBD2 matching 8 bases. Germline V gives CDR1 LNHDA, CDR2 SQIVND (reference sequence). This CDR3 spans 15 amino acids. With V trimmed by 0 bases and J by 0 bases, 1 base remained unmatched. The CDR3 nucleotides are TGTGCCAGTAGTATAGACAGCGGGAGCTCCTACGAGCAGTACTTC. This encodes CASSIDSGSSYEQYF.

This sequence joins TRBV7-9 and TRBJ2-5; D may be TRBD2 (5 bases). V lost 6 bases and J lost 4, with 15 bases in between. The CDR3 runs to 14 residues. Germline CDR1 and CDR2: SEHNR and FQNEAQ (reference sequence). The chain's CDR3 is CASRLGGARETQYF. Written as DNA, the CDR3 is TGTGCCAGCAGACTCGGAGGAGCCCGAGAGACCCAGTACTTC.

This clone appeared a single time. The chain joins TRBV10-1 to TRBJ2-1, with 9 bases fitting TRBD2. This CDR3 is 15 amino acids long. CDR1 is WNHNN, CDR2 SYGVQD, per germline (reference sequence). The V segment lost 4 bases and the J segment 7 bases; nucleotides outside the gene matches: 8. The CDR3 reads CASSVISGGENEQFF. The CDR3 DNA reads as TGCGCCAGCAGTGTCATTAGCGGGGGTGAGAATGAGCAGTTCTTC.

The chain combines TRBV7-9 with TRBJ2-3; the D call may be TRBD1 or TRBD2 (5 bases each). The V and J ends lost 5 bases and 8 bases respectively, with 26 bases between them. The CDR3 covers 17 residues. Germline V CDR1 and CDR2: SEHNR, FQNEAQ (reference sequence). CDR3 residues: CASSAAGDRRSLGTQYF. The CDR3, as DNA: TGTGCCAGCAGCGCCGCTGGGGACCGCCGATCGTTAGGTACGCAGTATTTT.

CDR3 residues: CSVHPGQGVSYNEQFF. CDR3 in DNA: TGCAGCGTCCACCCGGGACAGGGGGTATCCTACAATGAGCAGTTCTTC. V usage is TRBV29-1 and J usage is TRBJ2-1; 11 bases are a match to TRBD1. V gave up 6 bases and J gave up 1 base; unmatched junction bases: 8. The CDR3 runs to 16 residues. Germline CDR1 and CDR2: SQVTM and ANQGSEA.

The rearrangement links TRBV29-1 to TRBJ1-1; D uncertain. Looked up from germline, CDR1 is SQVTM and CDR2 is ANQGSEA. The CDR3 sequence is 13 residues long. V was cut by 5 bases and J by 0 bases, with 10 bases left in between. CDR3 protein: CSVWTPMNTEAFF. The CDR3 nucleotides read TGCAGCGTTTGGACGCCAATGAACACTGAAGCTTTCTTT.

This chain connects TRBV6-5 to TRBJ2-2; D is perhaps TRBD1 (5 bases). Germline CDR1 and CDR2: MNHEY and SVGAGI. The CDR3 has 14 amino acids. Between the trimmed V and J ends, which lost 7 bases and 4 bases, there was a span of 13 bases. The CDR3 reads CASTYGQGTGELFF. The CDR3 bases are TGTGCCAGCACCTACGGGCAGGGCACCGGGGAGCTGTTTTTT.

This clone was seen a few times. The V gene is TRBV30, the J gene TRBJ2-2; no clear D gene. CDR1 is GTSNPN, CDR2 SVGIG, per germline (reference sequence). V gave up 3 bases and J gave up 2 bases, with 4 bases separating them. The CDR3 loop spans 12 amino acids. This CDR3 reads CAWRGNTGELFF. The CDR3 DNA reads TGTGCCTGGAGGGGAAACACCGGGGAGCTGTTTTTT.

The chain employs TRBV27 and TRBJ1-2, with TRBD1 matching 10 bases. V gave up 3 bases and J gave up 5 bases; unmatched junction bases: 9. Germline V gene lookup returns CDR1 MNHEY and CDR2 SMNVEV (reference sequence). The CDR3 loop spans 16 amino acids. The CDR3 here is CASSFLGTGAPYGYTF. CDR3 DNA: TGTGCCAGCAGTTTCCTCGGGACAGGGGCGCCTTATGGCTACACCTTC.

About this clone: Other DNA sequences of this sample code for an identical CDR3. The rearrangement uses TRBV5-1 and TRBJ2-7, with 7 bases identical to TRBD1. This CDR3 is built from 14 residues. Germline loops: CDR1 SGHRS, CDR2 YFSETQ. V lost 3 bases, J lost 3 bases, and 6 bases stayed unmatched. DNA of the CDR3: TGCGCCAGCAGCTATCGGCAGGGGGACTACGAGCAGTACTTC. This encodes CASSYRQGDYEQYF.

The chain uses TRBV7-8 and TRBJ2-5; the match to TRBD1 covers 10 bases. V dropped 0 bases and J dropped 0; count of bases not matched to a gene: 4. Germline assignment: CDR1 SGHVS and CDR2 FQNEAQ. The CDR3 is 17 residues long. The CDR3 region is CASSLAGTGAYQETQYF. In nucleotides, the CDR3 is TGTGCCAGCAGCTTAGCTGGGACAGGGGCTTACCAAGAGACCCAGTACTTC.

The chain is built from TRBV27 and TRBJ1-1, with D perhaps matching TRBD1 (5 bases). The CDR3 is made up of 15 amino acids. Germline V gene lookup returns CDR1 MNHEY and CDR2 SMNVEV (reference sequence). Deletions cut 7 bases from V and 1 base from J, with 16 bases between. Here the CDR3 DNA reads TGTGCCAGCACCTCAACGGGACGGGCGAACACTGAAGCTTTCTTT. This encodes CASTSTGRANTEAFF.

V is TRBV9 and J is TRBJ2-3; 8 positions match TRBD1. The V segment lost 3 bases and the J segment 6 bases; nucleotides outside the gene matches: 6. The CDR3 has 14 residues. Germline CDR1 SGDLS, CDR2 YYNGEE. This CDR3 reads CASSGQGAPDTQYF. The DNA for the CDR3 is TGTGCCAGCAGCGGCCAGGGGGCGCCTGATACGCAGTATTTT.